The T cell receptor (beta chain) described here comes from a study of blood T cells in healthy people across ages. Next came a second PCR, run for about 7 to 11 cycles, which used a sample-barcoded 5' primer along with a J-beta primer mix. A 12-random-nucleotide template-switch adaptor tagged each cDNA molecule. TCRdb re-called the 5' RACE reads with MiXCR, one entry per CDR3 protein. This sample yields approximately 490,000 distinct CDR3 sequences, of which approximately 25% are seen a single time; roughly 10% belongs to the top ten. Study findings and constraints: CMV infection status of these donors was not known. The study found more naive CD4+ cells and higher diversity in long-lived than aged donors.

Of note for this clonotype: The antigen remains unidentified.

The same data also went into a second study, on T cells of mothers and their children.

The clonotype comes from a boy between 10 and 17 years old in good health. The sequencing sample was made of blood.

CDR3 sequence: CASSLALLAGGRASTDTQYF. The CDR3 DNA follows: TGTGCCAGCAGCTTAGCGCTTCTAGCGGGGGGGCGTGCTAGCACAGATACGCAGTATTTT. The V gene is TRBV7-2, the J gene TRBJ2-3; 12 bases are a match to TRBD2. Germline trimming cut 0 bases from V and 0 bases from J; bases unmatched to any gene: 10. Germline CDR1 is SGHTA and CDR2 is FQGNSA. This CDR3 is built from 20 residues.